The 31 T cell receptor beta chains listed next were all sequenced from one sample in a study of T-cell memory formation after mild COVID-19. TCRdb independently ran MiXCR on the 5' RACE reads; one entry per CDR3 protein. The sample holds roughly 180,000 distinct CDR3 sequences, around 20% seen once. Sequencing used PBMCs or a T cell subset sorted from them (not recorded which). The receptors were sampled from a man aged 18 to 35 who had mild COVID-19 (a few samples of this study predate the infection). Cell type and time point are not known.

This clonotype was picked up a small number of times. CDR3 bases: TGTGCCAGCAGCCTCAAGCCTCCGGGGGTGGGCACTGAAGCTTTCTTT. Translating gives CASSLKPPGVGTEAFF. This sequence joins TRBV7-2 and TRBJ1-1, with a weak D call TRBD1 (5 bases). Germline V lookup: CDR1 SGHTA, CDR2 FQGNSA. The V and J ends lost 5 bases and 4 bases respectively, with 20 bases between them. This CDR3 is built from 16 residues.

This clonotype came up a few times. The J gene is TRBJ2-7, the V gene TRBV5-1; the match to TRBD1 covers 7 bases. The CDR3 contains 14 residues. The junction had 5 bases not matched to a gene; V was cut back by 0 bases and J by 5 bases. The germline gives CDR1 SGHRS, CDR2 YFSETQ. The CDR3 nucleotides read TGCGCCAGCAGCTTGGGACAGGGCGCCCACGAGCAGTACGTC. Its protein product is CASSLGQGAHEQYV.

This clonotype appeared a few times. V and J are TRBV29-1 and TRBJ2-3; TRBD1 might be the D (6 bases). CDR3 length equals 13 residues. The germline gives CDR1 SQVTM, CDR2 ANQGSEA. Trimming shortened V by 8 bases and J by 0 bases, and 12 bases separated the two germline ends. CDR3 residues: CSTRGSSTDTQYF. Written as DNA, the CDR3 is TGCAGCACCAGGGGTTCTAGCACAGATACGCAGTATTTT.

V and J are TRBV3-1 and TRBJ1-3; D might be TRBD1 (5 bases). CDR3 size: 15 residues. V was pared by 6 bases and J by 4 bases, with 16 bases between. CDR1 is LGHDT and CDR2 is YNNKEL in the germline V gene (reference sequence). CDR3 coding DNA: TGTGCCAGCAGTCAGGGAGTGTCGGGAGGAAACACCATATATTTT. Its protein product is CASSQGVSGGNTIYF. Looking up the rest from reference TRBV3-1 and TRBJ1-3 gives the full variable domain: DTAVSQTPKYLVTQMGNDKSIKCEQNLGHDTMYWYKQDSKKFLKIMFSYNNKELIINETVPNRFSPKSPDKAHLNLHINSLELGDSAVYFCASSQGVSGGNTIYFGEGSWLTVV.

This clonotype was counted a few times. The V and J genes are TRBV30 and TRBJ2-3; no clear D gene. Trimming removed 4 bases at V and 1 base at J, with 9 bases between. This CDR3 contains 13 residues. Germline assignment: CDR1 GTSNPN and CDR2 SVGIG (reference sequence). CDR3 residues: CAWMGSGTDTQYF. The CDR3 DNA is TGTGCCTGGATGGGGTCAGGCACAGATACGCAGTATTTT. Looking up the rest from reference TRBV30 and TRBJ2-3 gives the full variable domain: SQTIHQWPATLVQPVGSPLSLECTVEGTSNPNLYWYRQAAGRGLQLLFYSVGIGQISSEVPQNLSASRPQDRQFILSSKKLLLSDSGFYLCAWMGSGTDTQYFGPGTRLTVL.

This clonotype has just one count. V usage is TRBV5-1 and J usage is TRBJ2-5; no clear D gene. This CDR3 comprises 14 residues. V gave up 1 base and J gave up 2 bases, with 9 bases separating them. Per germline, CDR1 SGHRS and CDR2 YFSETQ. CDR3 amino acids: CASSLYGRQETQYF. CDR3 coding DNA: TGCGCCAGCAGCTTGTATGGCAGGCAAGAGACCCAGTACTTC. Looking up the rest from reference TRBV5-1 and TRBJ2-5 gives the full variable domain: KAGVTQTPRYLIKTRGQQVTLSCSPISGHRSVSWYQQTPGQGLQFLFEYFSETQRNKGNFPGRFSGRQFSNSRSEMNVSTLELGDSALYLCASSLYGRQETQYFGPGTRLLVL.

Judged by abundance, this clonotype is medium-sized. V gene TRBV5-1 combines with J gene TRBJ2-7; D may match TRBD1 or TRBD2 (5 bases each). V shed 0 bases and J shed 2 bases, with 12 bases lying between them. The CDR3 is 15 residues long. Germline CDR1 and CDR2: SGHRS and YFSETQ. Written as DNA, the CDR3 is TGCGCCAGCAGCTTGGACGGGACCCCCACCTACGAGCAGTACGTC. This sequence encodes CASSLDGTPTYEQYV.

The chain carries TRBV25-1 and TRBJ2-3; TRBD2 aligns across 7 bases. Germline V gene lookup returns CDR1 MGHDK and CDR2 SYGVNS. CDR3 length: 16 residues. V lost 3 bases to trimming and J lost 0 bases; unmatched junction nucleotides: 6. The CDR3, as DNA: TGTGCCAGCAGTGATCCCTCGCGGGGGAGCACAGATACGCAGTATTTT. It is translated as CASSDPSRGSTDTQYF.

V is TRBV5-1 and J is TRBJ1-4; possibly TRBD1 for D (6 bases). V was trimmed by 5 bases and J by 5 bases, leaving 13 bases between them. CDR1 SGHRS and CDR2 YFSETQ come from the germline V gene. The CDR3 covers 14 residues. The CDR3 sequence: CASRPTGSNEKLFF. Written as DNA, the CDR3 is TGCGCCAGCAGACCTACAGGGTCAAATGAAAAACTGTTTTTT.

This clonotype was picked up a small number of times. The chain joins TRBV7-9 to TRBJ2-5; 7 bases match TRBD1. The germline V gene encodes CDR1 SEHNR and CDR2 FQNEAQ (reference sequence). The V gene end was trimmed by 3 bases and the J gene end by 2 bases; junction bases not matched to a gene: 6. There are 15 residues in the CDR3. For the CDR3, the DNA is TGTGCCAGCAGCTTTCAGACAGGGCTGCAAGAGACCCAGTACTTC. Its translation is CASSFQTGLQETQYF.

This rearrangement joins TRBV7-2 to TRBJ1-5, with D unresolved. The CDR3 has 14 amino acids. CDR1 and CDR2 from the germline V gene are SGHTA and FQGNSA. Trimming left V 2 bases short and J 4 bases short, with 9 bases between. The CDR3 coding sequence is TGTGCCAGCAGCTTACAGGTTGGAAATCAGCCCCAGCATTTT. Its protein product is CASSLQVGNQPQHF.

The rearrangement links TRBV6-4 to TRBJ2-5, with D perhaps TRBD2 (5 bases). V lost 6 bases and J 2 bases, leaving 13 bases between the germline ends. Germline CDR1 is MRHNA and CDR2 is SNTAGT. CDR3 length: 14 residues. The CDR3 protein is CASSESPGQETQYF. Here the CDR3 DNA reads TGTGCCAGCAGCGAATCCCCGGGGCAAGAGACCCAGTACTTC.

The chain joins TRBV4-2 to TRBJ1-1, with TRBD1 matching 7 bases. The CDR3 is 15 amino acids. V lost 4 bases and J lost 2; bases outside the gene matches: 7. Per the germline V gene, CDR1 is LGHNA and CDR2 is YNFKEQ. In DNA, the CDR3 is TGTGCCAGCAGCCCTAGGGACAGCATCAACACTGAAGCTTTCTTT. It specifies CASSPRDSINTEAFF.

This clonotype has just a few counts. This sequence joins TRBV29-1 and TRBJ2-5; tentatively, D is TRBD1 (5 bases). The CDR3 spans 12 residues. The V gene's germline CDR1 is SQVTM and CDR2 ANQGSEA. Trimming pared 2 bases from V and 5 bases from J, leaving 9 bases between. The CDR3 region has the DNA TGCAGCGTTGAACAGGGAAGTGAGACCCAGTACTTC. Translation gives CSVEQGSETQYF.

This clonotype appeared a few times. The chain combines TRBV7-9 with TRBJ2-3; 9 bases line up with TRBD1. The ends lost 5 bases at V and 6 bases at J; junction bases unmatched: 12. The CDR3 consists of 16 residues. Germline V gene data show CDR1 as SEHNR and CDR2 as FQNEAQ (reference sequence). The CDR3 loop is CASSPRTGASSDTQYF. The CDR3 nucleotides read TGTGCCAGCAGCCCACGGACAGGGGCCTCTTCCGATACGCAGTATTTT.

The chain uses TRBV28 and TRBJ1-4, with 7 bases matching TRBD1. The CDR3 has 15 residues. The junction had 9 bases not matched to a gene; V was cut back by 7 bases and J by 4 bases. Germline V CDR1 and CDR2: MDHEN, SYDVKM. As DNA, the CDR3 is TGTGCCAGCAATCGACCGGGACAGAGTAATGAAAAACTGTTTTTT. Encoded protein: CASNRPGQSNEKLFF.

This clonotype showed up just a few times. V gene TRBV20-1 combines with J gene TRBJ1-1; tentatively, D is TRBD1 (6 bases). Germline V gene lookup returns CDR1 DFQATT and CDR2 SNEGSKA (reference sequence). The V end was cut by 3 bases, the J end by 11 bases, with 16 bases between. The CDR3 is made up of 12 amino acids. In DNA, the CDR3 is TGCAGTGCTAGTGGGGTGGGGGCTAGCGCTTTCTTT. This codes for CSASGVGASAFF.

This clonotype showed up just a few times. The chain uses TRBV4-3 and TRBJ1-1; no definite D call. V dropped 0 bases and J dropped 12 bases, with 14 bases sitting between them. The V gene's germline CDR1 is LGHNA and CDR2 YSLEER. The CDR3 has 13 amino acids. Here the CDR3 reads CASSQDSPGVPFF. In DNA, the CDR3 is TGCGCCAGCAGCCAAGATAGTCCGGGAGTTCCTTTCTTT.

CDR3 region: CASSRVAGESWETQYF. CDR3 nucleotide sequence: TGTGCCAGCAGCCGGGTAGCGGGGGAATCTTGGGAGACCCAGTACTTC. V is TRBV7-2 and J is TRBJ2-5, with 9 bases fitting TRBD2. The germline V gene encodes CDR1 SGHTA and CDR2 FQGNSA. This CDR3 is 16 amino acids long. The V and J ends lost 5 bases and 5 bases, in that order; junction bases with no gene match: 12.

The chain has TRBV20-1 and TRBJ2-7; D remains ambiguous. With 4 bases removed from V and 4 bases from J, the gap between germline ends came to 5 bases. The CDR3 sequence is 10 residues long. CDR1 and CDR2 from the germline V gene are DFQATT and SNEGSKA (reference sequence). The CDR3 region has the DNA TGCAGTGCTACACCTTACGAGCAGTACGTC. Protein: CSATPYEQYV.

In its sample, this clonotype was seen a few times. The gene calls are TRBV7-2 and TRBJ1-4, with D unclear. Germline assignment: CDR1 SGHTA and CDR2 FQGNSA. Between the trimmed V and J ends, which lost 2 bases and 5 bases, there was a span of 12 bases. The CDR3 loop spans 15 amino acids. CDR3 loop: CASSLLGSRNEKLFF. The CDR3 DNA reads TGTGCCAGCAGCTTATTGGGGTCCAGGAATGAAAAACTGTTTTTT.

In this sample, this clonotype turned up a few times. The chain has TRBV20-1 and TRBJ2-7; a weak D match, TRBD1 (5 bases). The V end lost 6 bases, the J end lost 0 bases, and 15 bases lay between the germline ends. The germline gives CDR1 DFQATT, CDR2 SNEGSKA (reference sequence). CDR3 length: 14 residues. The CDR3 region is CSARRTLSSYEQYF. Written as DNA, the CDR3 is TGCAGTGCCCGACGGACACTTAGCTCCTACGAGCAGTACTTC.

The chain employs TRBV20-1 and TRBJ1-1, with 7 nucleotides matching TRBD1. V lost 0 bases and J lost 6; bases outside the gene matches: 7. Germline V gene data show CDR1 as DFQATT and CDR2 as SNEGSKA (reference sequence). This CDR3 is built from 14 residues. The CDR3 DNA reads TGCAGTGCTAGAGATCACAGGGGCTCCGCTGAAGCTTTCTTT. Its protein is CSARDHRGSAEAFF.

This clonotype has only a few counts. The chain employs TRBV18 and TRBJ1-5; D gene unclear. Trimming shortened V by 2 bases and J by 2 bases, and 7 bases separated the two germline ends. Germline CDR1 reads KGHSH; CDR2 reads LQKENI. CDR3 length: 14 residues. DNA for the CDR3: TGTGCCAGCTCACCAAGGATGGGCAATCAGCCCCAGCATTTT. As protein: CASSPRMGNQPQHF.

The rearrangement joins TRBV7-2 to TRBJ2-1; the D gene could be TRBD1 or TRBD2 (5 bases each). The CDR3 loop spans 13 amino acids. The V gene's germline CDR1 is SGHTA and CDR2 FQGNSA. Deletions cut 8 bases from V and 6 bases from J, with 14 bases between. The CDR3: CASGRGRLNEQFF. The CDR3 region has the DNA TGTGCCAGCGGACGGGGACGGCTCAATGAGCAGTTCTTC.

In this sample, this clonotype turned up a few times. The chain links TRBV3-1 to TRBJ1-6; D gene ambiguous. V was clipped by 10 bases and J by 2 bases, with 12 bases between them. Germline V lookup: CDR1 LGHDT, CDR2 YNNKEL (reference sequence). CDR3 length: 14 amino acids. The CDR3 nucleotides read TGTGCCACCCGGTTGTCGACCTATAATTCACCCCTCCACTTT. This gives the protein CATRLSTYNSPLHF.

For the CDR3, the DNA is TGCGCCAGCAGCCCTCGACAGGATCCCTCCACTGAAGCTTTCTTT. Amino acids: CASSPRQDPSTEAFF. The V and J genes are TRBV5-1 and TRBJ1-1; D may be TRBD1 (6 bases). The V and J ends lost 4 bases and 4 bases respectively, with 17 bases between them. Germline V gene lookup returns CDR1 SGHRS and CDR2 YFSETQ. There are 15 residues in the CDR3.

The chain links TRBV29-1 to TRBJ2-5; 9 bases are a match to TRBD2. This CDR3 contains 13 residues. Germline values: CDR1 SQVTM, CDR2 ANQGSEA. J lost 1 base, V lost 7 bases, and 4 bases had no gene match. The CDR3 region is CSGAGGIQETQYF. The CDR3 bases are TGCAGCGGAGCGGGGGGCATCCAAGAGACCCAGTACTTC.

This clonotype has only one observation. V is TRBV29-1 and J is TRBJ2-1, with 10 nucleotides matching TRBD1. CDR1 and CDR2 from the germline V gene are SQVTM and ANQGSEA. Unmatched junction bases numbered 9, after V lost 5 bases and J lost 8 bases. The CDR3 covers 14 residues. The CDR3 nucleotides read TGCAGCGTTAGGGACAGGGGAGGGAGCGATGAGCAGTTCTTC. Translated, it gives CSVRDRGGSDEQFF.

The J gene is TRBJ2-3, the V gene TRBV24-1; unclear D gene. Germline V gene lookup returns CDR1 KGHDR and CDR2 SFDVKD. V was shortened by 5 bases and J by 0 bases, with 17 bases between the two germline ends. The CDR3 covers 17 residues. CDR3 amino acids: CATSARLGSVSTDTQYF. Here the CDR3 DNA reads TGTGCCACCAGTGCCCGACTGGGCAGTGTTAGCACAGATACGCAGTATTTT.

The chain links TRBV24-1 to TRBJ2-3; tentative D call: TRBD2 (5 bases). Deletions cut 2 bases from V and 6 bases from J, with 11 bases between. The CDR3 is 14 residues long. Per the germline V gene, CDR1 is KGHDR and CDR2 is SFDVKD. This CDR3 reads CATSDSGLQDTQYF. The DNA of the CDR3 is TGTGCCACCAGTGATTCCGGACTTCAGGATACGCAGTATTTT.